This T cell receptor beta chain derives from a study of blood T cell repertoires in COVID-19 (dated by TCRdb to 2020 to 2021). For the wider study: Samples covering the acute and convalescent phases of COVID-19 were provided by collaborators in the United States, Italy and Spain. The prospective study material was composed of cDNA or gDNA derived from T cells, B-cell-depleted T cells, or PBMCs. The dataset comprised deeply sampled blood TCRbeta repertoires from subjects exposed to, actively infected with, or recovered from COVID-19. The repertoires were released in a freely available public database intended as a resource for research on the immune response to SARS-CoV-2. The samples were drawn from two sources: the first 160 participants of the ongoing ImmuneRACE study, and 1,000 to 1,500 subjects contributed by 6 global collaborators. Sample metadata almost always included a de-identified subject ID, COVID-19 status, age in years and sex. Where HLA class I and class II types were available, the types were taken from metadata supplied by the sample provider, not from assay-based typing. Results the study describes overall, beyond this receptor: The amount of clinical and demographic metadata varied by source and participant and was provided uncurated.

The immunoSEQ Assay, a bias-controlled multiplex PCR, was used to amplify TCRbeta CDR3 regions from genomic DNA. As for how the authors treated the data: Within the assay, amplification of reference gene primers was used to estimate how many nucleated cells each sample contained. To quantify the absolute abundance of each unique TCRbeta CDR3 rearrangement, sequence reads were collapsed and filtered. For each sample, productive Simpson clonality was calculated as the square root of Simpson's diversity index across productive rearrangements. TCRdb took over this immuneACCESS table, retaining in-frame rearrangements with V and J assigned. Such tables are incomplete; in checked studies, under half of the missing clones stem from an unresolved V gene, and the remainder is unexplained. V and J calls and clone size are those listed in that table; D and trimming were worked out from the DNA. The sample has roughly 65,000 clones on record, around 79% of them singletons. The ten biggest clones cover approximately 16% of the sample.

Counted from cysteine to phenylalanine, this CDR3 has 12 amino acids. The entry retains the CDR3 DNA only, 36 bases that are in frame from base 1. The trim is 1 base for V and 11 bases for J, with a gap of 11 bases between the germline ends. From a lookup of the germline V gene (reference sequence), CDR1 and CDR2 are LGHDT and YNNKEL. This clone has just a few counts. Its antigen remains unidentified. No much larger clonotype is one base removed from it; base qualities were not supplied. Collaborating institutions collected whole blood in K2EDTA tubes following their own protocols. Collaborator samples were shipped for TCRbeta analysis as frozen whole blood, isolated PBMCs, or DNA extracted from either sample type.

This chain joins TRBV3-1 (or the pseudogene TRBV3-2) to TRBJ1-1; the D gene remains uncertain. The TCR comes from a man aged 60 to 75 with acute or convalescent COVID-19. Sequencing input: peripheral blood. CDR3 sequence: CASSQASLGAFF. Read as DNA, the sequence is TGTGCCAGCAGCCAAGCTAGCTTGGGGGCTTTCTTT.